One and the same sample provided the 29 T cell receptor beta chains below, sequenced in a study of blood T cells in healthy people across ages. The authors ran a second PCR of roughly 6 to 12 cycles using a sample-barcoded 5' primer and a J-beta primer mix. In TCRdb, the 5' RACE reads were re-called with MiXCR into one record per CDR3 protein. The sample records 600,000 to 800,000 distinct CDR3 sequences, 52% being singletons. Sequencing was carried out using blood. The source is a woman of 80 years or more in good health.

About this clonotype: Its ends do not fully match the called genes, so a read error is possible. The V and J genes are TRBV14 and TRBJ2-1; D is unclear. The germline gives CDR1 SGHDN, CDR2 FVKESK. This CDR3 comprises 16 residues. The CDR3 is CASSLLRVVPYNERFF. CDR3 DNA sequence: TGTGCCAGCAGCCTCCTAAGGGTAGTCCCTTACAATGAGCGGTTCTTC.

Many counts were recorded for this clonotype. This rearrangement joins TRBV11-2 to TRBJ1-2, with D unclear. There are 13 residues in the CDR3. Trimming removed 4 bases at V and 2 bases at J, with 8 bases between. Germline V CDR1 and CDR2: SGHAT, FQNNGV. CDR3 residues: CASSWEGNYGYTF. CDR3 DNA: TGTGCCAGCAGCTGGGAAGGGAACTATGGCTACACCTTC.

The chain carries TRBV7-2 and TRBJ1-2; a possible D gene is TRBD1 (5 bases). The germline V gene has CDR1 SGHTA and CDR2 FQGNSA. The CDR3 runs 15 residues. The V and J ends lost 3 bases and 2 bases respectively, with 13 bases between them. The CDR3 region is CASSFFGGSNYGYTF. The CDR3 region has the DNA TGTGCCAGCAGCTTTTTCGGGGGATCGAACTATGGCTACACCTTC.

This clonotype occurred a few times. CDR3 loop: CASSSFGTGANEQFF. The CDR3 region has the DNA TGTGCCAGCAGTTCCTTCGGGACAGGGGCGAATGAGCAGTTCTTC. This rearrangement joins TRBV6-2 or TRBV6-3 to TRBJ2-1, with 10 bases identical to TRBD1. The CDR3 length is 15 residues. Germline CDR1 MNHEY, CDR2 SVGEGT. V dropped 4 bases and J dropped 7; count of bases not matched to a gene: 7.

This clonotype was observed many times. The chain joins TRBV7-9 to TRBJ2-1; 15 bases map to TRBD2. Germline CDR1 SEHNR, CDR2 FQNEAQ (reference sequence). V was pared by 11 bases and J by 5 bases, with 13 bases of the junction left unmatched. CDR3 length equals 17 residues. CDR3 sequence reads: CAGPRTSGRACHNEQFF. As DNA, the CDR3 is TGTGCCGGCCCTCGGACTAGCGGGAGGGCCTGTCACAATGAGCAGTTCTTC.

This rearrangement joins TRBV5-1 to TRBJ2-7, with D perhaps being TRBD1 or TRBD2 (6 bases each). Trimming removed 1 base at V and 7 bases at J, with 15 bases between. The CDR3 consists of 14 residues. The germline gives CDR1 SGHRS, CDR2 YFSETQ. The CDR3 DNA follows: TGCGCCAGCAGCTTGAGGGGGGCCCACAATGAGCAGTACTTC. This encodes CASSLRGAHNEQYF. The full variable domain, with the rest looked up from reference TRBV5-1 and TRBJ2-7, is KAGVTQTPRYLIKTRGQQVTLSCSPISGHRSVSWYQQTPGQGLQFLFEYFSETQRNKGNFPGRFSGRQFSNSRSEMNVSTLELGDSALYLCASSLRGAHNEQYFGPGTRLTVT.

The sample holds many counts of this clonotype. The chain couples TRBV6-6 to TRBJ1-1; the match to TRBD1 covers 8 bases. V trimming: 5 bases; J trimming: 0 bases; junction bases outside the gene matches: 2. Germline V gives CDR1 MNHNY, CDR2 SVGAGI (reference sequence). The length of the CDR3 is 14 residues. This chain's CDR3 is CASSRTGLNTEAFF. The DNA of the CDR3 is TGTGCCAGCAGTAGGACAGGGTTGAACACTGAAGCTTTCTTT.

In nucleotides, the CDR3 is TGTGCCAGCAGTTACGCGGGCAGGCTAAACACTGAAGCTTTCTTT. Its protein product is CASSYAGRLNTEAFF. The J gene is TRBJ1-1, the V gene TRBV6-8; D unresolved. V lost 2 bases, J lost 2 bases, and 12 bases lay in between. The CDR3 has 15 residues. Per the germline V gene, CDR1 is MNHGY and CDR2 is SAAAGT.

The rearrangement joins TRBV30 to TRBJ1-6; D possibly corresponds to TRBD1 (5 bases). The CDR3 runs 14 residues. V lost 1 base and J lost 6, with 10 bases in between. The germline V gene encodes CDR1 GTSNPN and CDR2 SVGIG (reference sequence). CDR3 bases: TGTGCCTGGAGTGACGGGGGAAGTAATTCACCCCTCCACTTT. Protein product: CAWSDGGSNSPLHF.

Only one count was recorded for this clonotype. The chain carries TRBV29-1 and TRBJ2-1; TRBD1 or TRBD2 may be the D gene (5 bases each). This CDR3 has 14 amino acids. The germline V gene encodes CDR1 SQVTM and CDR2 ANQGSEA. Trimming pared 1 base from V and 5 bases from J, leaving 12 bases between. CDR3 in DNA: TGCAGCGTTGAAGGGGGACCCCTTGACAATGAGCAGTTCTTC. It yields the protein CSVEGGPLDNEQFF.

V usage is TRBV2 and J usage is TRBJ2-3; D might be TRBD1 or TRBD2, each matching 5 bases. CDR1 and CDR2 from the germline V gene are SNHLY and FYNNEI. CDR3 size: 15 residues. With 5 bases removed from V and 2 bases from J, the gap between germline ends came to 14 bases. The CDR3 loop reads CASSPEGLNTDTQYF. CDR3 sequence (DNA): TGTGCCAGCAGTCCCGAGGGGCTAAACACAGATACGCAGTATTTT.

In its sample, this clonotype was seen once. This sequence joins TRBV7-9 and TRBJ2-2; 7 bases are a match to TRBD1. The V gene end was trimmed by 4 bases and the J gene end by 6 bases; junction bases not matched to a gene: 5. This CDR3 region has 14 residues. Per germline, CDR1 SEHNR and CDR2 FQNEAQ (reference sequence). This CDR3 is CASSSQGVAGELFF. CDR3 nucleotides: TGTGCCAGCAGCTCCCAGGGGGTCGCCGGGGAGCTGTTTTTT. The full variable domain, completed using reference TRBV7-9 and TRBJ2-2, is DTGVSQNPRHKITKRGQNVTFRCDPISEHNRLYWYRQTLGQGPEFLTYFQNEAQLEKSRLLSDRFSAERPKGSFSTLEIQRTEQGDSAMYLCASSSQGVAGELFFGEGSRLTVL.

Regarding this clonotype: A read error is possible here, since a much larger clone lies one base away. This chain joins TRBV2 and TRBJ2-1, with 7 positions matching TRBD2. Judging by the DNA end, TRBJ2-7 fits better; the J call may be wrong. This CDR3 region has 14 residues. Germline CDR1 and CDR2: SNHLY and FYNNEI. CDR3 DNA: TGTGCCAGCAATCTTGTCGGGGGGTCCAATGAGCAGTACTTC. Protein product: CASNLVGGSNEQYF.

This chain uses TRBV12-3 or TRBV12-4 with TRBJ2-1; D might be TRBD1 or TRBD2, each matching 5 bases. V was clipped by 5 bases and J by 8 bases, with 16 bases between them. This CDR3 comprises 14 residues. Here the CDR3 DNA reads TGTGCCAGCAGTGTGTACCAGAGGGACCATGAGCAGTTCTTC. It encodes CASSVYQRDHEQFF.

This clonotype appeared many times. The V call is TRBV20-1, the J call TRBJ2-3, with D unresolved. Trimming removed 0 bases from V and 2 bases from J, with 9 bases in between. Germline CDR1 and CDR2: DFQATT and SNEGSKA (reference sequence). This CDR3 spans 14 amino acids. The CDR3 nucleotides read TGCAGTGCTAGAGAATTTCGCTACACAGATACGCAGTATTTT. Its translation is CSAREFRYTDTQYF.

The gene calls are TRBV3-1 and TRBJ2-7, with TRBD2 matching over 7 bases. The J call is doubtful: the DNA matches TRBJ2-5 better. This CDR3 contains 13 residues. Germline V gene sequence: CDR1 LGHDT, CDR2 YNNKEL (reference sequence). The CDR3 is CASRGGPWETQYF. CDR3 nucleotide sequence: TGTGCCAGCAGGGGAGGGCCTTGGGAGACCCAGTACTTC.

J is TRBJ2-7 and V is TRBV10-1; a weak D match, TRBD1 (6 bases). The CDR3 spans 13 residues. Germline CDR1 WNHNN, CDR2 SYGVQD (reference sequence). The ends were cut back, 4 bases at V and 3 bases at J, with 10 bases in the middle. The CDR3 here is CASSARTDYEQYF. The CDR3 coding sequence is TGCGCCAGCAGTGCAAGGACAGACTACGAGCAGTACTTC.

The chain joins TRBV3-1 to TRBJ2-1; tentative D call: TRBD2 (5 bases). With the DNA end fitting TRBJ2-7 better, the J assignment may be wrong. CDR1 and CDR2 (germline): LGHDT, YNNKEL (reference sequence). CDR3 length equals 15 residues. Here the CDR3 DNA reads TGTGCCAGCAGCCCCGGGGAGTACGCCTACAATGAGCAGTACTTC. This translates into CASSPGEYAYNEQYF.

In its sample, this clonotype was seen many times. CDR3 bases: TGCAGCGTTGAGTTCCGGGCGCAGACAGGGGCTGAGAATGAGCAGTTCTTC. Translated, it gives CSVEFRAQTGAENEQFF. V and J are TRBV29-1 and TRBJ2-1; 8 positions match TRBD1. V was clipped by 3 bases and J by 7 bases; unmatched bases: 17. This CDR3 spans 17 amino acids. Germline assignment: CDR1 SQVTM and CDR2 ANQGSEA.

This clonotype came up many times. V gene TRBV12-3 or TRBV12-4 combines with J gene TRBJ2-3, with D maybe TRBD2 (6 bases). Trimming removed 8 bases from V and 4 bases from J, with 19 bases in between. The CDR3 contains 15 residues. Here the CDR3 DNA reads TGTGCCAGCGCTTCATGGGACTCCGCGGCAGATACGCAGTATTTT. This sequence encodes CASASWDSAADTQYF.

About this clonotype itself: A read error may explain this, as a much larger clone is one base away. V is TRBV12-3 or TRBV12-4 and J is TRBJ2-1; no clear D. The CDR3 is made up of 11 amino acids. With 3 bases removed from V and 15 bases from J, the gap between germline ends came to 12 bases. DNA of the CDR3: TGTGCCAGCAGTTTGGGCTGCCCAAGGTTCTTC. Protein sequence: CASSLGCPRFF.

The table lists this clonotype with many counts. J is TRBJ2-1 and V is TRBV5-6; tentative D call: TRBD1 (5 bases). V was cut by 6 bases and J by 2 bases, with 15 bases left in between. Germline CDR1 reads SGHDT; CDR2 reads YYEEEE. The CDR3 covers 15 residues. The CDR3 nucleotides read TGTGCCAGCATCCGATTGGGGCAGGCCTACAATGAGCAGTTCTTC. It translates to CASIRLGQAYNEQFF.

This chain links TRBV20-1 with TRBJ2-1; 7 bases align to TRBD2. V was pared by 5 bases and J by 5 bases, with 12 bases of the junction left unmatched. CDR1 and CDR2 (germline): DFQATT, SNEGSKA (reference sequence). The CDR3 sequence is 15 residues long. The CDR3 region has the DNA TGCAGTGCTCCATTTCGGGGGGTAGCCAACAATGAGCAGTTCTTC. Amino acids: CSAPFRGVANNEQFF.

This clonotype came up many times. The V call is TRBV12-3 or TRBV12-4, the J call TRBJ2-1, with 13 bases aligning to TRBD2. V lost 4 bases and J lost 6; bases outside the gene matches: 6. CDR3 length equals 16 residues. The CDR3 loop is CASSSPGLAGANEQFF. The CDR3, as DNA: TGTGCCAGCAGTTCACCCGGACTAGCGGGAGCCAATGAGCAGTTCTTC.

This clonotype was counted once. The rearrangement uses TRBV30 and TRBJ2-3; D unresolved. This CDR3 has 13 amino acids. Trimming took 1 base from V and 4 from J, leaving 9 bases between them. CDR1 and CDR2 (germline): GTSNPN, SVGIG (reference sequence). The CDR3 spells CAWSGASADTQYF. The CDR3 bases are TGTGCCTGGAGTGGGGCGAGCGCAGATACGCAGTATTTT. Full variable domain (outside the CDR3, taken from reference TRBV30 and TRBJ2-3): SQTIHQWPATLVQPVGSPLSLECTVEGTSNPNLYWYRQAAGRGLQLLFYSVGIGQISSEVPQNLSASRPQDRQFILSSKKLLLSDSGFYLCAWSGASADTQYFGPGTRLTVL.

This clonotype has more than one count but fewer than ten. The gene calls are TRBV29-1 and TRBJ2-5, with a possible D match to TRBD1 (6 bases). Germline-derived CDR1 and CDR2 are SQVTM and ANQGSEA. CDR3 length: 12 residues. V lost 6 bases, J lost 2 bases, and 10 bases lay in between. CDR3 DNA: TGCAGCGTCAGGGGTTCACAAGAGACCCAGTACTTC. It is translated as CSVRGSQETQYF.

The J gene is TRBJ1-5, the V gene TRBV5-6; D unclear. V was cut by 2 bases and J by 0 bases, with 9 bases left in between. Germline lookup yields CDR1 SGHDT and CDR2 YYEEEE. CDR3 length: 15 residues. The DNA for the CDR3 is TGTGCCAGCAGCTTCATCTGGGATAGCAATCAGCCCCAGCATTTT. The encoded protein is CASSFIWDSNQPQHF.

This clonotype has ten or more counts. The chain uses TRBV7-9 and TRBJ2-1; TRBD1 or TRBD2 may be the D gene (6 bases each). V gave up 5 bases and J gave up 4 bases, with 18 bases separating them. Germline V gives CDR1 SEHNR, CDR2 FQNEAQ (reference sequence). There are 16 residues in the CDR3. CDR3 in amino acids: CASSPPRGGKYNEQFF. CDR3 coding DNA: TGTGCCAGCAGCCCCCCCAGGGGAGGAAAATACAATGAGCAGTTCTTC.

The V and J genes are TRBV7-6 and TRBJ2-1; D might be TRBD1 or TRBD2, each matching 5 bases. Germline CDR1 is SGHVS and CDR2 is FNYEAQ. Trimming shortened V by 5 bases and J by 4 bases, and 15 bases separated the two germline ends. This CDR3 spans 15 amino acids. Written as DNA, the CDR3 is TGTGCCAGCAGCCCCCGGGACGGGCTTTACAATGAGCAGTTCTTC. Protein sequence: CASSPRDGLYNEQFF.